The 13 T cell receptor beta chains listed next were all sequenced from one sample in a study of human T cells and chemical hapten exposure. Specified time point: pre-sensitization, week 0. Treatment reported: therapeutic diphenylcyclopropenone sensitization with weekly scalp DPC. TCRdb used MiXCR to reprocess the RACE reads, holding one entry per CDR3 protein. The sample contains 95,000 to 150,000 distinct CDR3 sequences, approximately 15% of which appear only once. The sequences come from whole blood, collected in connection with sensitization to the hapten diphenylcyclopropenone (DPC). Receptors originate from a woman between 18 and 29 years old with alopecia areata. Some clones in this sample may be carry-over from other donors' samples.

This clonotype turned up a few times. This rearrangement joins TRBV12-3 or TRBV12-4 to TRBJ2-1; the match to TRBD1 covers 7 bases. The CDR3 is 14 residues long. J gave up 2 bases and V 5 bases, and 3 bases lay outside the gene matches. The chain's CDR3 is CASSRTGAYNEQFF. The CDR3 DNA sequence: TGTGCCAGCAGTCGCACAGGGGCCTACAATGAGCAGTTCTTC.

This clonotype was counted ten times or more. The V call is TRBV20-1, the J call TRBJ1-2; 8 bases fit TRBD1. Losses at the gene ends were 1 base for V and 3 bases for J; bases not matched to a gene: 13. The germline gives CDR1 DFQATT, CDR2 SNEGSKA (reference sequence). The CDR3 runs to 17 residues. This CDR3 is CSARGTGIRGNDYGYTF. CDR3 DNA: TGCAGTGCTAGAGGGACAGGGATTCGGGGGAACGACTATGGCTACACCTTC.

The gene calls are TRBV27 and TRBJ2-7; weak D call: TRBD2 (6 bases). Germline CDR1 is MNHEY and CDR2 is SMNVEV (reference sequence). V gave up 2 bases and J gave up 2 bases, with 10 bases separating them. The CDR3 extends over 14 amino acids. The CDR3 coding sequence is TGTGCCAGCAGTTTAGGGCGGGGTGCCTACGAGCAGTACTTC. Amino acids: CASSLGRGAYEQYF.

The chain carries TRBV7-2 and TRBJ2-5; D is unresolved. Trimming left V 1 base short and J 6 bases short, with 15 bases between. The CDR3 length is 15 residues. Germline values: CDR1 SGHTA, CDR2 FQGNSA. The CDR3 DNA follows: TGTGCCAGCAGCTTAGGAGGAGCCCCCAAGCAGACCCAGTACTTC. Its protein product is CASSLGGAPKQTQYF.

At least ten counts were recorded for this clonotype. The chain's CDR3 is CASGPPTGTGTQETQYF. Here the CDR3 DNA reads TGTGCTAGTGGCCCCCCCACGGGCACCGGGACTCAAGAGACCCAGTACTTC. This chain links TRBV12-5 with TRBJ2-5, with D possibly TRBD2 on 6 matching bases. Germline CDR1 is LGHNT and CDR2 is FRNRAP. This CDR3 is 17 amino acids long. The V gene lost 6 bases and the J gene lost 2 bases, with 22 bases spanning the gap. The full variable domain, with the rest looked up from reference TRBV12-5 and TRBJ2-5, is DARVTQTPRHKVTEMGQEVTMRCQPILGHNTVFWYRQTMMQGLELLAYFRNRAPLDDSGMPKDRFSAEMPDATLATLKIQPSEPRDSAVYFCASGPPTGTGTQETQYFGPGTRLLVL.

The sample holds a few counts of this clonotype. The J gene is TRBJ2-3, the V gene TRBV7-9; 11 nucleotides agree with TRBD2. The CDR3 runs to 17 residues. Germline V gives CDR1 SEHNR, CDR2 FQNEAQ (reference sequence). The junction had 10 bases not matched to a gene; V was cut back by 6 bases and J by 2 bases. In nucleotides, the CDR3 is TGTGCCAGCAGGCCCCGTAGCGGGGGGGGTGTCACAGATACGCAGTATTTT. Translation gives CASRPRSGGGVTDTQYF.

The gene calls are TRBV27 and TRBJ2-2; TRBD1 matches 8 bases. V shed 5 bases and J 5 bases; nucleotides not matched to a gene: 10. The CDR3 consists of 16 residues. In germline, CDR1 is MNHEY, CDR2 SMNVEV (reference sequence). For the CDR3, the DNA is TGTGCCAGCAGTACGACAGGGGTGAGGATGACCGGGGAGCTGTTTTTT. Its translation is CASSTTGVRMTGELFF.

This clonotype was counted between two and nine times. The chain employs TRBV29-1 and TRBJ2-5, with a weak D call TRBD1 (6 bases). The CDR3 has 12 amino acids. V was clipped by 7 bases and J by 1 base, with 10 bases between them. The germline gives CDR1 SQVTM, CDR2 ANQGSEA. The CDR3 protein is CSARQAQETQYF. As DNA, the CDR3 is TGCAGCGCCCGACAGGCCCAAGAGACCCAGTACTTC.

V and J are TRBV27 and TRBJ2-7; tentative D call: TRBD1 (6 bases). The germline V and J ends were trimmed by 4 bases and 0 bases, with 7 bases remaining between them. The germline V gene has CDR1 MNHEY and CDR2 SMNVEV (reference sequence). CDR3 length: 13 amino acids. CDR3 protein: CASSWTDSYEQYF. The CDR3 DNA is TGTGCCAGCAGTTGGACAGACTCCTACGAGCAGTACTTC.

This clonotype was recorded at least ten times. This sequence joins TRBV7-3 and TRBJ2-6; D may be TRBD1 (6 bases). The CDR3 runs 16 residues. Trimming removed 5 bases at V and 0 bases at J, with 11 bases between. Germline V gene lookup returns CDR1 SGHTA and CDR2 FQGTGA. The CDR3, as DNA: TGTGCCAGCAGCCCTCAGGGGCCCTCTGGGGCCAACGTCCTGACTTTC. Translating gives CASSPQGPSGANVLTF.

This clonotype was seen more than once but under ten times. The chain uses TRBV7-6 and TRBJ2-1; 8 bases are shared with TRBD2. V was clipped by 5 bases and J by 5 bases; unmatched bases: 11. Per germline, CDR1 SGHVS and CDR2 FNYEAQ. The CDR3 is 16 residues long. The DNA for the CDR3 is TGTGCCAGCAGCCGTCCGGGGGGGCCAGAACACAATGAGCAGTTCTTC. Its translation: CASSRPGGPEHNEQFF.

This rearrangement joins TRBV12-3 or TRBV12-4 to TRBJ2-5, with a weak D call TRBD2 (6 bases). CDR3 length: 14 residues. V was pared by 6 bases and J by 5 bases, with 16 bases between. The CDR3 loop is CASSRDWGAETQYF. CDR3 sequence (DNA): TGTGCCAGCAGCCGGGACTGGGGCGCGGAGACCCAGTACTTC.

This clonotype was seen a few times. The chain employs TRBV10-1 and TRBJ1-1; possible D gene TRBD1, 5 bases. V shed 10 bases and J shed 0 bases, with 18 bases lying between them. Germline V gene sequence: CDR1 WNHNN, CDR2 SYGVQD (reference sequence). The CDR3 has 15 residues. The CDR3 sequence: CANPRWGGMNTEAFF. The CDR3 coding sequence is TGCGCCAACCCCCGGTGGGGCGGCATGAACACTGAAGCTTTCTTT.